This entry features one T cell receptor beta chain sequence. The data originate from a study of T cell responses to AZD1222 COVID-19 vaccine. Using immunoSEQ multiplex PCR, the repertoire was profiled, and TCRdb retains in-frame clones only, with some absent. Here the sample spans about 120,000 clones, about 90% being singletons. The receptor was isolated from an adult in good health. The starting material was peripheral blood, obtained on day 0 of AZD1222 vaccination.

DNA for the CDR3: TGTGCCAGCAGCGTAGACGAGAACTATGGCTACACCTTC. Translating gives CASSVDENYGYTF. The V gene is TRBV9, the J gene TRBJ1-2; D uncertain. CDR3 length equals 13 residues. Trimming left V 0 bases short and J 2 bases short, with 5 bases between. In germline, CDR1 is SGDLS, CDR2 YYNGEE.